This TCR beta chain derives from a study of technical replicates of blood from several donors. V dropped 3 bases and J dropped 4; count of bases not matched to a gene: 9. CDR3 size: 15 residues. Germline CDR1 SGHRS, CDR2 YFSETQ. Measured with immunoSEQ multiplex PCR; TCRdb has only the in-frame clones, and not every one. There are fewer than 100,000 clones in the sample; about 90% occur only once, and 0.27% lies in the top ten. This TCR was sampled from a human donor in good health. Source material: T cells isolated from PBMCs. The rearrangement joins TRBV5-1 to TRBJ1-1; 7 nucleotides line up with TRBD1. In DNA, the CDR3 is TGCGCCAGCAGCTCGACAGGGAAGAGGGGCACTGAAGCTTTCTTT. Protein product: CASSSTGKRGTEAFF.